This T cell receptor beta chain was captured in a study of shared clonotypes between healthy human individuals. About the study: A couple of women and three men aged 18 to 49 served as donors.

Original processing notes: Owing to the provision of junction-only sequences devoid of quality scores by immunoSEQ, filtering differed. Method: immunoSEQ multiplex PCR; TCRdb's copy keeps in-frame clones and lacks some. V and J calls and clone size follow that table, whereas D and trimming were derived from the DNA. The sample yields around 2.1 million clones, approximately 94% seen once. Naive CD8 isolation took CD45RO-negative cells positively selected for CCR7 and excluded terminally differentiated effector memory CD45RA+ cells. This TCR was sampled from a man aged 18-30 years in good health. Some clones in this sample may be carry-over from other donors' samples. The sequencing input was naive CD8+ T cells from PBMCs.

In nucleotides, the CDR3 is TGTGCCAGCAGCGTAGCCCACTCGACAGGGTACGAGCAGTACTTC. It specifies CASSVAHSTGYEQYF. V usage is TRBV9 and J usage is TRBJ2-7, with 7 bases lining up with TRBD1. The CDR3 length is 15 residues. V lost 0 bases, J lost 4 bases, and 7 bases stayed unmatched. Germline V gene data show CDR1 as SGDLS and CDR2 as YYNGEE. Variable domain in full (rest from reference TRBV9 and TRBJ2-7): DSGVTQTPKHLITATGQRVTLRCSPRSGDLSVYWYQQSLDQGLQFLIQYYNGEERAKGNILERFSAQQFPDLHSELNLSSLELGDSALYFCASSVAHSTGYEQYFGPGTRLTVT.